A single sample is the source of the 20 T cell receptor beta chains below, sequenced in a study of blood T cell repertoires in COVID-19. The assay was immunoSEQ multiplex PCR, and TCRdb's table has in-frame clones only and misses some. The data contain just over 85,000 clones, 89% of them singletons. Material for sequencing was peripheral blood. These receptor sequences come from a man aged 45-60 years with acute or convalescent COVID-19.

The V call is TRBV12-2, the J call TRBJ2-7; TRBD2 is the table's D call and was not checked against the DNA. TRBV12-2 is assigned pseudogene status. The CDR3 runs 14 residues. The CDR3 spells CASRLPVSVYEQYV. CDR3 sequence (DNA): TGTGCAAGTCGCTTACCCGTGAGCGTATACGAGCAGTACGTC.

This chain connects TRBV18 to TRBJ1-1, with 11 nucleotides matching TRBD1. This CDR3 is 16 amino acids long. Trimming at V came to 1 base and at J to 1 base, leaving 2 bases not matched to a gene. The germline V gene has CDR1 KGHSH and CDR2 LQKENI. The CDR3 loop reads CASSPRDRGGNTEAFF. DNA of the CDR3: TGTGCCAGCTCACCACGGGACAGGGGGGGGAACACTGAAGCTTTCTTT.

The chain employs TRBV5-1 and TRBJ1-6, with 7 nucleotides matching TRBD1. Looked up from germline, CDR1 is SGHRS and CDR2 is YFSETQ. The CDR3 contains 15 residues. After removal of 1 base from V and 8 bases from J, the junction contained 6 bases not matched to a gene. The chain's CDR3 is CASSLNTGDHSPLHF. The CDR3 region has the DNA TGCGCCAGCAGCTTGAATACAGGGGACCATTCACCCCTCCACTTT.

V and J are TRBV18 and TRBJ2-1; D gene uncertain. The CDR3 sequence is 16 residues long. Germline loops: CDR1 KGHSH, CDR2 LQKENI. V lost 0 bases and J lost 9, with 18 bases in between. CDR3 nucleotides: TGTGCCAGCTCACCACCTGCCGCCGGAGAGATCCGTGAGCAGTTCTTC. This translates into CASSPPAAGEIREQFF.

The chain employs TRBV3-1 (or the pseudogene TRBV3-2) and TRBJ2-3; 7 bases are shared with TRBD1. Germline V lookup: CDR1 LGHDT, CDR2 YNNKEL (reference sequence). The CDR3 consists of 15 residues. V shed 6 bases and J 0 bases; nucleotides not matched to a gene: 6. The CDR3 is CASSPGQASTDTQYF. The CDR3 DNA sequence: TGTGCCAGCAGTCCTGGACAGGCTAGCACAGATACGCAGTATTTT.

This chain joins TRBV28 and TRBJ1-6; possible D gene TRBD1, 6 bases. Germline CDR1 MDHEN, CDR2 SYDVKM. This CDR3 contains 15 residues. Trimming took off 5 bases at V and 2 bases at J, with 10 bases between the two ends. The CDR3 DNA is TGTGCCAGCAGTGAGGGACATCCCTATAATTCACCCCTCCACTTT. It codes for CASSEGHPYNSPLHF.

The rearrangement joins TRBV28 to TRBJ1-2, with 7 bases identical to TRBD1. Germline V gene lookup returns CDR1 MDHEN and CDR2 SYDVKM. V lost 3 bases to trimming and J lost 0 bases; unmatched junction nucleotides: 1. This CDR3 is 14 amino acids long. The CDR3 nucleotides are TGTGCCAGCAGTTTGGACAGGCCTAACTATGGCTACACCTTC. Translating gives CASSLDRPNYGYTF.

This clone was observed once. The chain combines TRBV19 with TRBJ2-5; 12 bases agree with TRBD1. J gave up 4 bases and V 3 bases, and 3 bases lay outside the gene matches. This CDR3 is built from 15 residues. CDR1 is LNHDA, CDR2 SQIVND, per germline (reference sequence). This chain's CDR3 is CASSMGQGARETQYF. The CDR3 DNA is TGTGCCAGTAGTATGGGACAGGGGGCGAGAGAGACCCAGTACTTC. Filled out from reference TRBV19 and TRBJ2-5, the complete variable domain reads DGGITQSPKYLFRKEGQNVTLSCEQNLNHDAMYWYRQDPGQGLRLIYYSQIVNDFQKGDIAEGYSVSREKKESFPLTVTSAQKNPTAFYLCASSMGQGARETQYFGPGTRLLVL.

The chain uses TRBV5-4 and TRBJ2-3, with TRBD2 as a possible D gene (7 bases). V was shortened by 3 bases and J by 5 bases, with 13 bases between the two germline ends. Germline V lookup: CDR1 SGHNT, CDR2 YYREEE (reference sequence). This CDR3 region has 14 residues. In nucleotides, the CDR3 is TGTGCCAGCAGCTACTCTAGGGGGGGAGATACGCAGTATTTT. This encodes CASSYSRGGDTQYF.

This clone appeared a single time. The chain links TRBV30 to TRBJ2-7, with D perhaps matching TRBD2 (7 bases). The ends were cut back, 2 bases at V and 2 bases at J, with 16 bases in the middle. This CDR3 contains 15 residues. Germline V gene sequence: CDR1 GTSNPN, CDR2 SVGIG (reference sequence). The CDR3 loop is CAWSLGGELTYEQYF. Written as DNA, the CDR3 is TGTGCCTGGAGTTTAGGGGGGGAGTTAACCTACGAGCAGTACTTC.

The chain uses TRBV7-3 and TRBJ2-2; D gene ambiguous. Germline V CDR1 and CDR2: SGHTA, FQGTGA. Trimming removed 0 bases at V and 1 base at J, with 3 bases between. The CDR3 has 14 amino acids. The CDR3 DNA sequence: TGTGCCAGCAGCTTAACGAGGAACACCGGGGAGCTGTTTTTT. Encoded protein: CASSLTRNTGELFF.

The gene calls are TRBV19 and TRBJ2-7; the D is unclear. Germline lookup yields CDR1 LNHDA and CDR2 SQIVND (reference sequence). The CDR3 loop spans 11 amino acids. The ends were cut back, 5 bases at V and 5 bases at J, with 7 bases in the middle. In DNA, the CDR3 is TGTGCCAGTAGTGAGAGTCACGAGCAGTACTTC. It is translated as CASSESHEQYF. Full variable domain (missing parts from reference TRBV19 and TRBJ2-7): DGGITQSPKYLFRKEGQNVTLSCEQNLNHDAMYWYRQDPGQGLRLIYYSQIVNDFQKGDIAEGYSVSREKKESFPLTVTSAQKNPTAFYLCASSESHEQYFGPGTRLTVT.

This chain connects TRBV30 to TRBJ2-5; TRBD2 is a possible D gene (6 bases). Trimming pared 0 bases from V and 1 base from J, leaving 15 bases between. CDR1 GTSNPN and CDR2 SVGIG come from the germline V gene (reference sequence). This CDR3 comprises 16 residues. DNA of the CDR3: TGTGCCTGGAGTGTCCGGGACTCAATCATCCAAGAGACCCAGTACTTC. Translated, it gives CAWSVRDSIIQETQYF. Filled out from reference TRBV30 and TRBJ2-5, the complete variable domain reads SQTIHQWPATLVQPVGSPLSLECTVEGTSNPNLYWYRQAAGRGLQLLFYSVGIGQISSEVPQNLSASRPQDRQFILSSKKLLLSDSGFYLCAWSVRDSIIQETQYFGPGTRLLVL.

The chain joins TRBV30 to TRBJ1-1, with D possibly matching TRBD1 (6 bases). The V and J ends lost 4 bases and 0 bases respectively, with 15 bases between them. The CDR3 has 15 amino acids. Germline CDR1 reads GTSNPN; CDR2 reads SVGIG (reference sequence). CDR3 in DNA: TGTGCCTGGACTCCACTAGGACAGATGAACACTGAAGCTTTCTTT. Amino acids: CAWTPLGQMNTEAFF.

This clone was recorded many times. The chain uses TRBV18 and TRBJ1-1; D is unclear. The V end lost 3 bases, the J end lost 0 bases, and 11 bases lay between the germline ends. CDR3 length: 15 residues. The V gene's germline CDR1 is KGHSH and CDR2 LQKENI. CDR3 DNA: TGTGCCAGCTCACCCGCCGTACAGATGAACACTGAAGCTTTCTTT. Its translation: CASSPAVQMNTEAFF.

V and J are TRBV30 and TRBJ2-1, with 8 positions matching TRBD1. The CDR3 extends over 16 amino acids. With V trimmed by 1 base and J by 2 bases, 7 bases remained unmatched. In germline, CDR1 is GTSNPN, CDR2 SVGIG (reference sequence). Here the CDR3 reads CAWSGASGGTYNEQFF. The CDR3 bases are TGTGCCTGGAGTGGAGCTTCAGGGGGCACCTACAATGAGCAGTTCTTC.

This clone is a singleton in its sample. The J gene is TRBJ2-2, the V gene TRBV7-9; the D is unclear. Between the trimmed V and J ends, which lost 4 bases and 4 bases, there was a span of 10 bases. Germline CDR1 and CDR2: SEHNR and FQNEAQ (reference sequence). This CDR3 has 14 amino acids. The DNA of the CDR3 is TGTGCCAGCAGCTCACTCCCCACCACCGGGGAGCTGTTTTTT. Residues: CASSSLPTTGELFF.

This sequence joins TRBV5-5 and TRBJ2-5; D gene uncertain. CDR3 size: 12 residues. Between the trimmed V and J ends, which lost 2 bases and 2 bases, there was a span of 4 bases. CDR1 and CDR2 (germline): SGHKS, YYEKEE (reference sequence). The CDR3 DNA follows: TGTGCCAGCAGCTTTATTCAAGAGACCCAGTACTTC. Its translation: CASSFIQETQYF.

The chain is built from TRBV9 and TRBJ2-3; D might be TRBD1 (6 bases). Trimming cost V 4 bases and J 4 bases, with 10 bases left between them. CDR1 is SGDLS, CDR2 YYNGEE, per germline. The CDR3 has 13 amino acids. CDR3 in DNA: TGTGCCAGCAGCTTCCGACAGGCAGATACGCAGTATTTT. It translates to CASSFRQADTQYF.

V usage is TRBV29-1 and J usage is TRBJ2-5; D gene ambiguous. Germline loops: CDR1 SQVTM, CDR2 ANQGSEA. The CDR3 contains 12 residues. Deletions cut 3 bases from V and 5 bases from J, with 10 bases between. The DNA of the CDR3 is TGCAGCGTTGATCACACATCGGAGACCCAGTACTTC. It is translated as CSVDHTSETQYF.